This T cell receptor beta chain was observed in a study of early T cells in non-severe SARS-CoV-2 infection. Study-level information: Sequencing of unsorted whole blood was done on bulk RNA, leaving chains unpaired.

Unique molecular identifier tags were affixed to discrete cDNA molecules. TCRdb re-called the 5' RACE reads through MiXCR, storing one row per CDR3 protein. The sample yields 100,000 to 150,000 distinct CDR3 sequences, 14% to 15% seen once. This clonotype showed up many times. The source material was whole blood. This clonotype was obtained from an adult who was a healthcare worker with PCR-confirmed SARS-CoV-2 infection or an uninfected control (not recorded which).

The CDR3 region has the DNA TGTGCCAGCACCGGACCCGACAATGAGCAGTTCTTC. This codes for CASTGPDNEQFF. J is TRBJ2-1 and V is TRBV3-1; unclear D gene. CDR3 size: 12 residues. V lost 7 bases, J lost 5 bases, and 9 bases lay in between. Germline V CDR1 and CDR2: LGHDT, YNNKEL (reference sequence).